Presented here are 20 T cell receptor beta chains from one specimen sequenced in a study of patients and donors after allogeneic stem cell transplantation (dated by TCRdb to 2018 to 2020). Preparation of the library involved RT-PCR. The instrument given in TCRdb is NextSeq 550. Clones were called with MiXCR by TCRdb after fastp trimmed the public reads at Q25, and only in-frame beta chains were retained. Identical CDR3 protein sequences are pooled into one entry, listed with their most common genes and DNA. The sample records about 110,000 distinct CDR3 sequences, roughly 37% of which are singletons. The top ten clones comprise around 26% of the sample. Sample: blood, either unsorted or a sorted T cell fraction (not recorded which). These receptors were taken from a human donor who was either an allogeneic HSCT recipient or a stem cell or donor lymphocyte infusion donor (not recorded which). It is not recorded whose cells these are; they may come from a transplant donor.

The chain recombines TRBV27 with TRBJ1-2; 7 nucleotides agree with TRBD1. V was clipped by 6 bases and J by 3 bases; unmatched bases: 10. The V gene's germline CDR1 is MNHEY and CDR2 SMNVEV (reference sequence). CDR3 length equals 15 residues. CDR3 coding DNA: TGTGCCAGCAGACACACCACTACAGGGGACTATGGCTACACCTTC. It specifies CASRHTTTGDYGYTF.

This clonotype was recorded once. CDR3 in DNA: TGTGCCAGCAGCTTAGAGAGTAGTGGCTACACCTTC. Protein: CASSLESSGYTF. This sequence joins TRBV7-9 and TRBJ1-2, with unresolved D. CDR3 length equals 12 residues. Germline CDR1 is SEHNR and CDR2 is FQNEAQ (reference sequence). The germline V and J ends were trimmed by 1 base and 7 bases, with 7 bases remaining between them. The whole variable domain, remainder taken from reference TRBV7-9 and TRBJ1-2, is DTGVSQNPRHKITKRGQNVTFRCDPISEHNRLYWYRQTLGQGPEFLTYFQNEAQLEKSRLLSDRFSAERPKGSFSTLEIQRTEQGDSAMYLCASSLESSGYTFGSGTRLTVV.

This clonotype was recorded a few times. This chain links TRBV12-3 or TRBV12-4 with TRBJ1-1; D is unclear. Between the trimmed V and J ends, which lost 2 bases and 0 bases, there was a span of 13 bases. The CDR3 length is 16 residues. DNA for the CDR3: TGTGCCAGCAGTTTAAGGGTCGGAGGGATGAACACTGAAGCTTTCTTT. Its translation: CASSLRVGGMNTEAFF.

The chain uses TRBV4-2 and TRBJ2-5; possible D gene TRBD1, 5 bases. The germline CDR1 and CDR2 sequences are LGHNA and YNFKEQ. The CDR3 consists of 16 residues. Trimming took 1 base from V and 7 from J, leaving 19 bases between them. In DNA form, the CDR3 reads TGTGCCAGCAGCCAAGGGGAAAAGGGGCAGTCTGTGACCCAGTACTTC. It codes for CASSQGEKGQSVTQYF.

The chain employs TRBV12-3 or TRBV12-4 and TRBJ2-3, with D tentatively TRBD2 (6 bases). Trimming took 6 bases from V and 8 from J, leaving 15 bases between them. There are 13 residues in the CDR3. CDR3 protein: CASSLAQGVTQYF. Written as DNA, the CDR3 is TGTGCCAGCAGCCTAGCGCAAGGGGTTACGCAGTATTTT.

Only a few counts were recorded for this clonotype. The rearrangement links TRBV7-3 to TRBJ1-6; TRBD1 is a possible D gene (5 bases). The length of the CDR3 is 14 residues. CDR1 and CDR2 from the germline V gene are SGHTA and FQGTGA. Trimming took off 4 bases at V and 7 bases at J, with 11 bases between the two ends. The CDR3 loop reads CASSWGTSNSPLHF. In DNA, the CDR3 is TGTGCCAGCAGCTGGGGGACTTCGAATTCACCCCTCCACTTT.

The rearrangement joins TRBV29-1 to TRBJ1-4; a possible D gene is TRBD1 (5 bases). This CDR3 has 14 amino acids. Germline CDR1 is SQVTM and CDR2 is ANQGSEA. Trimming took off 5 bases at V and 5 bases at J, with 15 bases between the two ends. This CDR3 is CSVSSWGGNEKLFF. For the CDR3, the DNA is TGCAGCGTTTCCTCCTGGGGGGGGAATGAAAAACTGTTTTTT. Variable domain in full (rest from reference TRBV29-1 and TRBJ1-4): SAVISQKPSRDICQRGTSLTIQCQVDSQVTMMFWYRQQPGQSLTLIATANQGSEATYESGFVIDKFPISRPNLTFSTLTVSNMSPEDSSIYLCSVSSWGGNEKLFFGSGTQLSVL.

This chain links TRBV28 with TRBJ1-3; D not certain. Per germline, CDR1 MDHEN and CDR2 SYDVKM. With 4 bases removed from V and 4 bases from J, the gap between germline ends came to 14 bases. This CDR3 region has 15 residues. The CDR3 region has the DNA TGTGCCAGCAGTTGGACCCAAAAGTCGGGAAACACCATATATTTT. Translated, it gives CASSWTQKSGNTIYF. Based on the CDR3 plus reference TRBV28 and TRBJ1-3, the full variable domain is DVKVTQSSRYLVKRTGEKVFLECVQDMDHENMFWYRQDPGLGLRLIYFSYDVKMKEKGDIPEGYSVSREKKERFSLILESASTNQTSMYLCASSWTQKSGNTIYFGEGSWLTVV.

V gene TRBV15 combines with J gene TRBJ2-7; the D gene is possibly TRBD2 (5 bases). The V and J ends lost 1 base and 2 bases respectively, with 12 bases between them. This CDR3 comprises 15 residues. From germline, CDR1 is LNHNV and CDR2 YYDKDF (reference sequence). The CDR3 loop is CATSRGPGNTYEQYF. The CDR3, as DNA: TGTGCCACCAGCAGAGGCCCCGGGAATACCTACGAGCAGTACTTC.

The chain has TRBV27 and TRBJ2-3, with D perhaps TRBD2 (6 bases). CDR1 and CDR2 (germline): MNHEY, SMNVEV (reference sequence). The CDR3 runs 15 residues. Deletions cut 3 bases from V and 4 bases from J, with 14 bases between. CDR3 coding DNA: TGTGCCAGCAGTTTGGTAGGCGGAGGGGCAGATACGCAGTATTTT. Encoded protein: CASSLVGGGADTQYF.

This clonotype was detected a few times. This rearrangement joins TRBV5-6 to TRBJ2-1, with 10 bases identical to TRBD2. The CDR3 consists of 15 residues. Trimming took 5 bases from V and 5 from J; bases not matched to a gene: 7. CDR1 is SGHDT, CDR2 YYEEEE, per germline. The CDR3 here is CASRIAGGPHNEQFF. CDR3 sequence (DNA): TGTGCCAGCAGAATAGCGGGGGGCCCCCACAATGAGCAGTTCTTC.

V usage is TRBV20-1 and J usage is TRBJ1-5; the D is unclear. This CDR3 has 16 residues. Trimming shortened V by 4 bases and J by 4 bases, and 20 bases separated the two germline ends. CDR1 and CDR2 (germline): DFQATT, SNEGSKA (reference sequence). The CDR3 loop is CSATQKFGSGNQPQHF. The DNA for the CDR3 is TGCAGTGCTACCCAGAAATTCGGATCAGGTAATCAGCCCCAGCATTTT.

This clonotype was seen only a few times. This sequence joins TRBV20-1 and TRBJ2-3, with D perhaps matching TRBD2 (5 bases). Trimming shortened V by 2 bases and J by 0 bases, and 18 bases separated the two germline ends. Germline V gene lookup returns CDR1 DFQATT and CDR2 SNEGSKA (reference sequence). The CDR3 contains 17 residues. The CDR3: CSARQFRLSRSTDTQYF. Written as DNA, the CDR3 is TGCAGTGCTAGACAGTTCAGACTATCTCGAAGCACAGATACGCAGTATTTT.

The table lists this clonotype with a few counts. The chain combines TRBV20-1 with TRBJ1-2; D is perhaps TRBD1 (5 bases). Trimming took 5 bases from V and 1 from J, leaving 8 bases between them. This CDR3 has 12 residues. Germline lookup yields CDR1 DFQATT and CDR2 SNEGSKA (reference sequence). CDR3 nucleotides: TGCAGTGCTCAACAGGTTAACTATGGCTACACCTTC. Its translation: CSAQQVNYGYTF.

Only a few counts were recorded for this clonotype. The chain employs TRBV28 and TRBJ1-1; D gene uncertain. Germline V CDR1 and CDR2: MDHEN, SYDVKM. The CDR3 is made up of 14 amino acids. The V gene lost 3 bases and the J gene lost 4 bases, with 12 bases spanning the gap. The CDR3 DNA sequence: TGTGCCAGCAGTTTTCAGCGAAGCGGCACTGAAGCTTTCTTT. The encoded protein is CASSFQRSGTEAFF. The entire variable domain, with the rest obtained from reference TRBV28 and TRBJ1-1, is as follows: DVKVTQSSRYLVKRTGEKVFLECVQDMDHENMFWYRQDPGLGLRLIYFSYDVKMKEKGDIPEGYSVSREKKERFSLILESASTNQTSMYLCASSFQRSGTEAFFGQGTRLTVV.

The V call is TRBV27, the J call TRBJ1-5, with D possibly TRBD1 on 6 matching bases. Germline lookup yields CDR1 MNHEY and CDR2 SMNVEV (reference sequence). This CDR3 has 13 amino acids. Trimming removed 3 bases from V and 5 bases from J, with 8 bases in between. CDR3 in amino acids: CASSFKGDQPQHF. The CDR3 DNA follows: TGTGCCAGCAGTTTTAAGGGGGATCAGCCCCAGCATTTT.

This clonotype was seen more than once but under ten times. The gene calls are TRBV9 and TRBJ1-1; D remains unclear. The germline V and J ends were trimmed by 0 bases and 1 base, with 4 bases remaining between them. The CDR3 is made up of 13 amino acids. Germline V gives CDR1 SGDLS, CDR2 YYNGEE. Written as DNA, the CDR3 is TGTGCCAGCAGCGTAGATTCGAACACTGAAGCTTTCTTT. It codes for CASSVDSNTEAFF.

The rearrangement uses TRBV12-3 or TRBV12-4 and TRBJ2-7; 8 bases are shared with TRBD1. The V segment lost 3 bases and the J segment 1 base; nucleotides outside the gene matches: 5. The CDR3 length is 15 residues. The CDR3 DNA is TGTGCCAGCAGTTTTTGGACAGGGCTATCCTACGAGCAGTACTTC. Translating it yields CASSFWTGLSYEQYF.

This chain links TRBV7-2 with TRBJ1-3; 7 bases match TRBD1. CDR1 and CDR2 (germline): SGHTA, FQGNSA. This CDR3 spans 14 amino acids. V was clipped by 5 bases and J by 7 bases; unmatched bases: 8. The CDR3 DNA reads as TGTGCCAGCAGCCTCCGGGACAGTAAGAACACCATATATTTT. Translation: CASSLRDSKNTIYF.

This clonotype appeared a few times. The chain's CDR3 is CASKAGNEQFF. The CDR3 DNA is TGTGCCAGCAAGGCAGGCAATGAGCAGTTCTTC. The rearrangement links TRBV7-2 to TRBJ2-1; D unclear. Germline-derived CDR1 and CDR2 are SGHTA and FQGNSA. The CDR3 spans 11 residues. V lost 7 bases and J lost 6, with 7 bases in between.